A selection of T cell receptor beta chains follows, all from one sample in a study of response to subunit inactivated influenza vaccine. TCRdb analysed the RT-PCR reads with MiXCR anew, one entry per CDR3 protein. There are a few hundred thousand distinct CDR3 sequences in the sample; about a fifth occur only once, and roughly a tenth lies in the top ten. The input for sequencing was PBMCs from blood, taken 21 months after vaccination. The receptor source for this set is a man aged 45-69 years who received an inactivated influenza vaccine. CDR3s include the opening cysteine and the closing phenylalanine or tryptophan. The D gene is left open where the match is weak. Some rows mark clone size as missing; the rest say once, few, many or name a class of expanded clone.

d_call | clone_size | j_call | v_call | cdr3_aa | cdr3_nt
TRBD1 | . | TRBJ2-4 | TRBV5-6 | CASSLSWQGAAKNIQYF | TGTGCCAGCAGCTTGTCCTGGCAGGGGGCTGCCAAAAACATTCAGTACTTC
. | many | TRBJ1-1 | TRBV6-5 | CASSYQGGNTEAFF | TGTGCCAGCAGTTACCAGGGAGGGAACACTGAAGCTTTCTTT
. | many | TRBJ1-6 | TRBV3-1 | CASSQLLPGNSPLHF | TGTGCCAGCAGCCAATTGCTTCCAGGAAATTCACCCCTCCACTTT
TRBD1 | many | TRBJ1-2 | TRBV3-1 | CASRLGTGKWTF | TGTGCCAGCAGGCTCGGGACAGGGAAATGGACCTTC
. | many | TRBJ1-5 | TRBV20-1 | CSARKGNSNQPQHF | TGCAGTGCTAGAAAGGGGAATAGCAATCAGCCCCAGCATTTT
. | few | TRBJ1-2 | TRBV5-4 | CASSAEGSGYTF | TGTGCCAGCAGCGCCGAGGGTTCTGGCTACACCTTC
TRBD1 | . | TRBJ1-4 | TRBV4-2 | CASSPGQGVRDEKLFF | TGTGCCAGCAGCCCGGGACAGGGGGTCCGAGATGAAAAACTGTTTTTT
. | few | TRBJ2-1 | TRBV7-2 | CASSLVPGKYNEQFF | TGTGCCAGCAGCTTGGTCCCGGGAAAGTACAATGAGCAGTTCTTC
. | few | TRBJ1-4 | TRBV5-1 | CASSAQATNEKLFF | TGCGCCAGCAGCGCACAGGCAACTAATGAAAAACTGTTTTTT
TRBD1 | many | TRBJ1-1 | TRBV6-2/TRBV6-3 | CASSLRGRRRAFF | TGTGCCAGCAGTCTCAGGGGGCGAAGGAGAGCTTTCTTT
. | . | TRBJ1-2 | TRBV3-1 | CASSRWAVSAGGYTF | TGTGCCAGCAGCAGATGGGCAGTTTCGGCAGGAGGCTACACCTTC
TRBD1 | . | TRBJ2-4 | TRBV12-3/TRBV12-4 | CASRQGSTNIQYF | TGTGCCAGCAGACAGGGGTCTACAAACATTCAGTACTTC
. | . | TRBJ2-7 | TRBV20-1 | CSARDQTEYEQYF | TGCAGTGCTAGAGATCAGACAGAGTACGAGCAGTACTTC
. | . | TRBJ2-7 | TRBV6-2/TRBV6-3 | CASSYSFTGYSYEQYF | TGTGCCAGCAGTTACTCTTTCACGGGATATAGCTACGAGCAGTACTTC
. | few | TRBJ1-5 | TRBV4-1 | CASSQEGHSRNQPQHF | TGCGCCAGCAGCCAAGAAGGACACAGCCGTAATCAGCCCCAGCATTTT
. | . | TRBJ2-1 | TRBV15 | CATSPLRSNEQFF | TGTGCCACCAGCCCACTAAGAAGCAATGAGCAGTTCTTC
. | few | TRBJ2-5 | TRBV4-2 | CASSQGVYQETQYF | TGTGCCAGCAGCCAAGGAGTATATCAAGAGACCCAGTACTTC
. | few | TRBJ1-1 | TRBV30 | CAWSVLQTNTEAFF | TGTGCCTGGAGTGTATTACAGACGAACACTGAAGCTTTCTTT
. | few | TRBJ1-2 | TRBV5-8 | CASSLNPAYYGYTF | TGTGCCAGCAGCCTAAACCCAGCCTACTATGGCTACACCTTC
TRBD2 | . | TRBJ2-3 | TRBV28 | CASSANLPGLAAGRVDTQYF | TGTGCCAGCAGTGCCAACCTACCGGGACTAGCGGCCGGACGGGTAGATACGCAGTATTTT
. | few | TRBJ2-2 | TRBV28 | CATRRTNTGELFF | TGTGCCACCCGACGTACGAACACCGGGGAGCTGTTTTTT
. | few | TRBJ1-4 | TRBV21-1 | CASSEGLREEKLFF | TGTGCCAGCAGCGAGGGATTAAGGGAAGAAAAACTGTTTTTT
TRBD1 | . | TRBJ2-5 | TRBV12-3/TRBV12-4 | CASKRTGTGGWETQYF | TGTGCCAGCAAAAGAACCGGGACAGGGGGCTGGGAGACCCAGTACTTC
. | few | TRBJ1-3 | TRBV7-2 | CASSARESSGNTIYF | TGTGCCAGCAGCGCGCGGGAGAGCTCTGGAAACACCATATATTTT
TRBD2 | few | TRBJ2-1 | TRBV3-1 | CASSHVSWGSGSATYNEQFF | TGTGCCAGCAGCCATGTTTCGTGGGGTAGCGGGAGCGCGACCTACAATGAGCAGTTCTTC
. | many | TRBJ1-2 | TRBV28 | CASSFSGTSNYGYTF | TGTGCCAGCAGTTTCTCGGGGACCTCTAACTATGGCTACACCTTC
. | . | TRBJ2-1 | TRBV29-1 | CSVEASPLGNEQFF | TGCAGCGTTGAAGCCTCCCCCCTCGGCAATGAGCAGTTCTTC
TRBD2 | . | TRBJ2-1 | TRBV5-4 | CASSLVLAGGAEQFF | TGTGCCAGCAGCTTGGTGTTAGCGGGAGGGGCTGAGCAGTTCTTC
TRBD1 | few | TRBJ1-6 | TRBV27 | CASSSSPGQGIIHPLHF | TGTGCCAGCAGTTCTTCTCCGGGACAGGGAATAATTCACCCCCTCCACTTT
. | . | TRBJ1-1 | TRBV30 | CAWSVRGPLNTEAFF | TGTGCCTGGAGTGTTCGAGGGCCCTTGAACACTGAAGCTTTCTTT
. | . | TRBJ2-5 | TRBV5-5 | CASSLSNGGRQETQYF | TGTGCCAGCAGCTTGTCGAACGGGGGGCGTCAAGAGACCCAGTACTTC
. | few | TRBJ1-1 | TRBV29-1 | CSVERVAGTEAFF | TGCAGCGTTGAGCGGGTGGCAGGCACTGAAGCTTTCTTT
TRBD2 | many | TRBJ2-1 | TRBV5-1 | CASSRGWGLAGKNEQFF | TGCGCCAGCAGCCGAGGTTGGGGACTAGCGGGAAAGAATGAGCAGTTCTTC
TRBD2 | few | TRBJ2-1 | TRBV7-3 | CASSKGAGVKRNEQFF | TGTGCCAGCAGCAAGGGAGCGGGAGTGAAGAGAAATGAGCAGTTCTTC
. | . | TRBJ2-7 | TRBV12-3/TRBV12-4 | CASSYPLSRREQYF | TGTGCCAGCAGTTACCCTCTTTCGAGGCGCGAGCAGTACTTC
. | . | TRBJ1-6 | TRBV11-2 | CASSLLSRLQGNNSPLHF | TGTGCCAGCAGCTTATTGTCTCGGTTACAAGGGAACAATTCACCCCTCCACTTT
. | . | TRBJ1-6 | TRBV12-3/TRBV12-4 | CASSSPGFNSPLHF | TGTGCCAGCAGTTCTCCGGGATTTAATTCACCCCTCCACTTT
. | many | TRBJ1-1 | TRBV12-3/TRBV12-4 | CASSLEQAWVTEAFF | TGTGCCAGCAGTTTAGAGCAGGCTTGGGTCACTGAAGCTTTCTTT
. | few | TRBJ1-4 | TRBV6-5 | CASSYPPHTLGANEKLFF | TGTGCCAGCAGTTACCCTCCCCACACTTTAGGCGCTAATGAAAAACTGTTTTTT
TRBD1 | . | TRBJ2-7 | TRBV6-2/TRBV6-3 | CASHPGGSLGEQYF | TGTGCCAGCCATCCAGGGGGTTCCTTGGGCGAGCAGTACTTC